This is a list of T cell receptor beta chains from one sample in a study of OX40 agonist ivuxolimab in advanced cancers. The repertoire was sequenced with immunoSEQ multiplex PCR; TCRdb's copy has only in-frame clones and lacks some. Of about 44,000 clones in the sample, 85% to 90% were seen once. The sequencing here drew on CD4+ or CD8+ T cells sorted from blood, taken in a trial of the OX40 agonist ivuxolimab. These receptors all come from an adult with an advanced solid tumor such as melanoma, head and neck, liver or kidney cancer. Each CDR3 is given with its conserved first and last residue. Each record gives: CDR3 protein, V gene, J gene.

CDR3aa: CASSPGLGPYEQYF; v_gene: TRBV28; j_gene: TRBJ2-7
CDR3aa: CASSLGGGVNTQYF; v_gene: TRBV7-7; j_gene: TRBJ2-3
CDR3aa: CASSPGGVGNQPQHF; v_gene: TRBV5-6; j_gene: TRBJ1-5
CDR3aa: CAWRPVYLTGEVMNTEAFF; v_gene: TRBV30; j_gene: TRBJ1-1
CDR3aa: CASSSRTSGLMREQYF; v_gene: TRBV27; j_gene: TRBJ2-7
CDR3aa: CASSQALNPPGGSYNSPLHF; v_gene: TRBV4-3; j_gene: TRBJ1-6
CDR3aa: CASSQTGGLAGRELFF; v_gene: TRBV7-6; j_gene: TRBJ2-2
CDR3aa: CAWSGLAPNEQFF; v_gene: TRBV30; j_gene: TRBJ2-1
CDR3aa: CASSLNRVDEQYF; v_gene: TRBV7-8; j_gene: TRBJ2-7
CDR3aa: CASSLGSAGELFF; v_gene: TRBV28; j_gene: TRBJ2-2
CDR3aa: CASSLKSGGDTEAFF; v_gene: TRBV5-8; j_gene: TRBJ1-1
CDR3aa: CASTGTGRYEQYF; v_gene: TRBV27; j_gene: TRBJ2-7
CDR3aa: CASRATYEQYF; v_gene: TRBV6-6; j_gene: TRBJ2-7
CDR3aa: CASSLFTTDTQYF; v_gene: TRBV11-2; j_gene: TRBJ2-3
CDR3aa: CASSLDPTGGDEKLFF; v_gene: TRBV7-6; j_gene: TRBJ1-4
CDR3aa: CASSLSRGPNYGYTF; v_gene: TRBV27; j_gene: TRBJ1-2
CDR3aa: CASSYAAGRGYEQYF; v_gene: TRBV6-5; j_gene: TRBJ2-7
CDR3aa: CASSPERGLAGNTGELFF; v_gene: TRBV7-9; j_gene: TRBJ2-2
CDR3aa: CASNPTGASINYGYTF; v_gene: TRBV7-9; j_gene: TRBJ1-2
CDR3aa: CASSYTTEQFF; v_gene: TRBV7-2; j_gene: TRBJ2-1
CDR3aa: CAWSPLGILSDQPQHF; v_gene: TRBV30; j_gene: TRBJ1-5
CDR3aa: CASSGRLTGSSYNSPLHF; v_gene: TRBV9; j_gene: TRBJ1-6
CDR3aa: CASSPGPYEQYF; v_gene: TRBV28; j_gene: TRBJ2-7
CDR3aa: CSVDHGIDTEAFF; v_gene: TRBV29-1; j_gene: TRBJ1-1
CDR3aa: CASSLGTSRTDTQYF; v_gene: TRBV7-6; j_gene: TRBJ2-3
CDR3aa: CASSWGTALSYEQYF; v_gene: TRBV5-4; j_gene: TRBJ2-7
CDR3aa: CASSRGVGSNQPQHF; v_gene: TRBV6-5; j_gene: TRBJ1-5
CDR3aa: CASSFALAGGPPSSTDTQYF; v_gene: TRBV7-7; j_gene: TRBJ2-3
CDR3aa: CASSIEGTGIYNEQFF; v_gene: TRBV19; j_gene: TRBJ2-1
CDR3aa: CASSFPGQEGAYEQYF; v_gene: TRBV7-9; j_gene: TRBJ2-7
CDR3aa: CASREGELFF; v_gene: TRBV28; j_gene: TRBJ2-2
CDR3aa: CASSLFDNTEAFF; v_gene: TRBV27; j_gene: TRBJ1-1
CDR3aa: CASSVDGRNWPQHF; v_gene: TRBV9; j_gene: TRBJ1-5
CDR3aa: CASSVYGTGELFF; v_gene: TRBV9; j_gene: TRBJ2-2
CDR3aa: CASSSISRGNTEAFF; v_gene: TRBV28; j_gene: TRBJ1-1
CDR3aa: CASTPQRLSSTDTQYF; v_gene: TRBV5-6; j_gene: TRBJ2-3
CDR3aa: CASSLSPDRHYGYTF; v_gene: TRBV11-2; j_gene: TRBJ1-2
CDR3aa: CASRDRDTKLFF; v_gene: TRBV7-6; j_gene: TRBJ1-4
CDR3aa: CASSFGYNEQFF; v_gene: TRBV28; j_gene: TRBJ2-1